These 11 T cell receptor beta chains came from one sample sequenced in a study of radiotherapy plus CTLA-4 blockade in lung cancer. TCRdb's table, derived via immunoSEQ multiplex PCR, lists solely in-frame clones and lacks some. The sample records 120,000 or so clones, just under 80% being singletons. The input for sequencing was peripheral blood, taken from a patient treated with radiotherapy plus ipilimumab. Source of these receptors: a human donor with non-small cell lung cancer who had a partial response to radiotherapy plus ipilimumab.

This clone was counted once. The rearrangement joins TRBV5-1 to TRBJ2-3, with 12 bases identical to TRBD2. J was trimmed by 3 bases and V by 3 bases; bases with no gene match: 2. The CDR3 spans 15 residues. Germline CDR1 and CDR2: SGHRS and YFSETQ. The CDR3 DNA is TGCGCCAGCAGCTCCGGGACTAGCGGGACAGATACGCAGTATTTT. Protein: CASSSGTSGTDTQYF.

The genes are TRBV19 and TRBJ2-3, with 14 bases fitting TRBD2. The CDR3 is 19 amino acids. Per germline, CDR1 LNHDA and CDR2 SQIVND (reference sequence). Losses at the gene ends were 1 base for V and 2 bases for J; bases not matched to a gene: 8. CDR3 coding DNA: TGTGCCAGTAGTATAGGGGGGACTAGCGGGAGAACCCTCACAGATACGCAGTATTTT. It codes for CASSIGGTSGRTLTDTQYF.

This clone was observed a few times. The rearrangement uses TRBV11-1 and TRBJ2-1, with 11 positions matching TRBD2. Trimming cost V 5 bases and J 8 bases; bases outside gene matches: 5. Germline V gene sequence: CDR1 SGHAT, CDR2 FQDESV (reference sequence). The CDR3 totals 14 residues. CDR3: CASSLTSGKDEQFF. In nucleotides, the CDR3 is TGTGCCAGCAGCCTGACTAGCGGGAAGGATGAGCAGTTCTTC.

This chain links TRBV9 with TRBJ2-1; TRBD1 matches at 7 bases. There are 14 residues in the CDR3. Losses at the gene ends were 0 bases for V and 6 bases for J; bases not matched to a gene: 3. The germline V gene has CDR1 SGDLS and CDR2 YYNGEE. The CDR3 sequence is CASSVGPGGNEQFF. Here the CDR3 DNA reads TGTGCCAGCAGCGTAGGGCCAGGGGGCAATGAGCAGTTCTTC.

The chain uses TRBV27 and TRBJ1-6, with a weak D call TRBD1 (5 bases). Per the germline V gene, CDR1 is MNHEY and CDR2 is SMNVEV (reference sequence). The CDR3 has 12 amino acids. V shed 1 base and J shed 15 bases, with 10 bases lying between them. In nucleotides, the CDR3 is TGTGCCAGCAGTTTATTTGGGGCGAACCTCCACTTT. Its translation: CASSLFGANLHF.

V gene TRBV25-1 combines with J gene TRBJ1-1; D possibly corresponds to TRBD1 (6 bases). The CDR3 loop spans 14 amino acids. Trimming took off 6 bases at V and 6 bases at J, with 17 bases between the two ends. CDR1 and CDR2 (germline): MGHDK, SYGVNS. CDR3 amino acids: CASSENGQMAEAFF. In DNA form, the CDR3 reads TGTGCCAGCAGCGAAAACGGACAGATGGCTGAAGCTTTCTTT.

V is TRBV6-1 and J is TRBJ1-3, with D unclear. The CDR3 runs 15 residues. V dropped 5 bases and J dropped 0 bases, with 11 bases sitting between them. Germline CDR1 and CDR2: MNHNS and SASEGT. The CDR3: CASSIHSYSGNTIYF. The CDR3, as DNA: TGTGCCAGCAGTATCCACAGCTACTCTGGAAACACCATATATTTT.

The J gene is TRBJ2-2, the V gene TRBV14; TRBD1 might be the D (5 bases). Trimming pared 2 bases from V and 11 bases from J, leaving 21 bases between. This CDR3 is built from 16 residues. Germline V gives CDR1 SGHDN, CDR2 FVKESK. The CDR3 nucleotides read TGTGCCAGCAGCCAAAGACAGACGAAGCGACTGTCCGAGCTGTTTTTT. It codes for CASSQRQTKRLSELFF. The entire variable domain, with the rest obtained from reference TRBV14 and TRBJ2-2, is as follows: EAGVTQFPSHSVIEKGQTVTLRCDPISGHDNLYWYRRVMGKEIKFLLHFVKESKQDESGMPNNRFLAERTGGTYSTLKVQPAELEDSGVYFCASSQRQTKRLSELFFGEGSRLTVL.

About this clone: The identical CDR3 is also encoded by other nucleotide sequences in the sample. The chain combines TRBV5-1 with TRBJ2-2, with 8 bases aligning to TRBD2. V shed 4 bases and J 2 bases; nucleotides not matched to a gene: 4. This CDR3 comprises 15 residues. The germline V gene encodes CDR1 SGHRS and CDR2 YFSETQ. CDR3 loop: CASSPSGRNTGELFF. The CDR3 bases are TGCGCCAGCAGCCCCAGCGGGAGAAACACCGGGGAGCTGTTTTTT.

The chain's CDR3 is CASSEPLRGDSTGELFF. The CDR3 nucleotides are TGCGCCAGCAGCGAACCCCTCCGGGGGGATTCCACCGGGGAGCTGTTTTTT. The chain uses TRBV10-1 and TRBJ2-2, with 7 positions matching TRBD2. V gave up 6 bases and J gave up 4 bases; unmatched junction bases: 14. The length of the CDR3 is 17 residues. Per the germline V gene, CDR1 is WNHNN and CDR2 is SYGVQD (reference sequence).

The chain combines TRBV18 with TRBJ1-5; the match to TRBD1 covers 7 bases. CDR3 length: 14 amino acids. V dropped 6 bases and J dropped 3; count of bases not matched to a gene: 5. Germline V gene lookup returns CDR1 KGHSH and CDR2 LQKENI. In DNA, the CDR3 is TGTGCCAGCTCGCAGACAGGGATCAATCAGCCCCAGCATTTT. Its protein product is CASSQTGINQPQHF. Together with reference TRBV18 and TRBJ1-5, the CDR3 gives the full variable domain: NAGVMQNPRHLVRRRGQEARLRCSPMKGHSHVYWYRQLPEEGLKFMVYLQKENIIDESGMPKERFSAEFPKEGPSILRIQQVVRGDSAAYFCASSQTGINQPQHFGDGTRLSIL.